The present T cell receptor beta chain was sequenced within a study of shared clonotypes between healthy human individuals. Study as a whole: Three plates each covered CD4 naive and memory; CD8 naive two, CD8 memory one.

V lost 4 bases to trimming and J lost 3 bases; unmatched junction nucleotides: 7. Germline values: CDR1 SGHRS, CDR2 YFSETQ. The CDR3 runs to 15 residues. Study donors comprised healthy, HIV-negative adults devoid of recent acute infection or vaccination. The assay was carried out at the deep level. The repertoire was sequenced with immunoSEQ multiplex PCR; TCRdb's copy has only in-frame clones and lacks some. This sample carries some 1.5 million clones, about 98% of them seen once, and the ten largest clones take 0.4% to 0.55%. The TCR was taken from a man in his thirties or forties in good health. This rearrangement joins TRBV5-1 to TRBJ1-1; 9 bases map to TRBD1. Specimen: naive CD4+ T cells sorted from blood. This sample's subset: CD45RA+ positively selected. As DNA, the CDR3 is TGCGCCAGCAGCCTTACAGGGGGCGCGGACACTGAAGCTTTCTTT. It translates to CASSLTGGADTEAFF.